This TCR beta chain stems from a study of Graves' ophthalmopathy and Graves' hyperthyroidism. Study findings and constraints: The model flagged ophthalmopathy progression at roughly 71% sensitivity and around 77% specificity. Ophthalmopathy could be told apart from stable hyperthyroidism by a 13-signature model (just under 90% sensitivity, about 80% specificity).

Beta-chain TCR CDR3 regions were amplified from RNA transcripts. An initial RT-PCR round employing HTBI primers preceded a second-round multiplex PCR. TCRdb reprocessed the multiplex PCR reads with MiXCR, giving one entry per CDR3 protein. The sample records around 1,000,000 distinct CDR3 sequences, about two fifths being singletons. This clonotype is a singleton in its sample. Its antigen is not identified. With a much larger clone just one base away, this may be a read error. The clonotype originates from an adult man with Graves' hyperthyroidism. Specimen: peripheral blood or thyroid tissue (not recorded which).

The DNA of the CDR3 is TGTGCCCGCAGCTTAGCCTGGACTAGCGGCGAGCAGTACTTC. This encodes CARSLAWTSGEQYF. The chain joins TRBV7-4 to TRBJ2-7; 10 positions match TRBD2. Germline lookup yields CDR1 SGHVT and CDR2 SQSDAQ. The CDR3 sequence is 14 residues long.